Listed below are T cell receptor beta chains from one sample, sequenced in a study of T cells in Graves' hyperthyroidism and ophthalmopathy. Each CDR3 protein gets one entry after TCRdb re-called the multiplex PCR reads with MiXCR. This table has approximately 410,000 distinct CDR3 sequences, 14% to 15% appearing once. The sequencing sample was made of blood. These receptors originate from a man aged 18-30 years with Graves' ophthalmopathy. The CDR3 runs from the conserved cysteine through the conserved F or W. The D gene is left open where the match is weak. Clone size is stated in some rows and not others, as once, few, many or a class when expanded.

clone size	D gene	V gene	J gene	CDR3 length	CDR3 protein	CDR3 DNA
many	NA	TRBV6-6	TRBJ2-3	16	CASSTRPPQFTDTQYF	TGTGCCAGCAGTACTCGACCCCCCCAGTTCACAGATACGCAGTATTTT
many	NA	TRBV6-1	TRBJ1-2	16	CASSEGIGLADYGYTF	TGTGCCAGCAGTGAAGGTATAGGATTAGCGGACTATGGCTACACCTTC
many	NA	TRBV7-9	TRBJ1-4	17	CASSLVRGVATNEKLFF	TGTGCCAGCAGCTTAGTTCGGGGGGTCGCAACTAATGAAAAACTGTTTTTT
NA	NA	TRBV9	TRBJ2-7	13	CASSPGAGDEQYF	TGTGCCAGCTCACCAGGGGCTGGGGACGAGCAGTACTTC
many	TRBD1	TRBV27	TRBJ1-2	15	CASSGGTGGYYGYTF	TGTGCCAGCAGTGGGGGGACAGGGGGATACTATGGCTACACCTTC
NA	TRBD2	TRBV20-1	TRBJ2-4	17	CSAILAGGDLAKNIQYF	TGCAGTGCTATCCTAGCGGGGGGGGACTTAGCCAAAAACATTCAGTACTTC
NA	NA	TRBV18	TRBJ2-7	13	CASSPPSIDEQYF	TGTGCCAGCTCACCACCCAGTATCGACGAGCAGTACTTC
many	TRBD1	TRBV12-3/TRBV12-4	TRBJ2-7	14	CASRLTGAVYEQYF	TGTGCCAGCAGATTGACAGGGGCTGTATACGAGCAGTACTTC
NA	TRBD1	TRBV5-6	TRBJ1-4	14	CASSLRRGQEKLFF	TGTGCCAGCAGCTTGCGGAGGGGGCAAGAAAAACTGTTTTTT
many	TRBD1	TRBV20-1	TRBJ1-5	14	CSAIRDRTNQPQHF	TGCAGTGCCATTAGGGACAGAACTAATCAGCCCCAGCATTTT
many	TRBD1	TRBV12-3/TRBV12-4	TRBJ1-5	15	CASSFRQGGYSAQHF	TGTGCCAGCAGTTTTAGACAGGGAGGTTATTCTGCCCAGCATTTT
many	NA	TRBV3-1	TRBJ1-4	14	CASSQGERGEKLFF	TGTGCCAGCAGCCAAGGGGAGAGAGGGGAAAAACTGTTTTTT
many	TRBD1	TRBV27	TRBJ1-2	14	CASSSPGQGTGYTF	TGTGCCAGCAGTTCCCCGGGACAGGGTACGGGCTACACCTTC
many	NA	TRBV15	TRBJ2-3	19	CATSRDWGPGDYGTDTQYF	TGTGCCACCAGCAGAGATTGGGGGCCAGGGGATTATGGCACAGATACGCAGTATTTT
many	NA	TRBV7-9	TRBJ1-1	16	CASSPTPQDPYTEAFF	TGTGCCAGCAGCCCTACCCCACAGGACCCCTACACTGAAGCTTTCTTT
NA	NA	TRBV6-5	TRBJ1-5	14	CASSYSPRDQPQHF	TGTGCCAGCAGTTACTCACCCCGGGATCAGCCCCAGCATTTT
many	NA	TRBV19	TRBJ2-7	13	CASSYGRAYEQYF	TGTGCCAGTAGTTATGGCAGAGCCTACGAGCAGTACTTC
many	NA	TRBV7-9	TRBJ2-7	15	CASSRYPDRLYEQYF	TGTGCCAGCAGCCGCTACCCGGACCGACTCTACGAGCAGTACTTC
NA	TRBD1	TRBV7-2	TRBJ2-7	13	CASSQGQHNEQYF	TGTGCCAGCAGCCAGGGACAGCACAATGAGCAGTACTTC
few	NA	TRBV10-3	TRBJ1-5	15	CAISDPQRGNQPQHF	TGTGCCATCAGTGACCCCCAGAGGGGCAATCAGCCCCAGCATTTT
few	TRBD1	TRBV14	TRBJ2-1	14	CASRGQVRSNEQFF	TGTGCCAGCAGGGGACAGGTCCGAAGCAATGAGCAGTTCTTC
NA	NA	TRBV11-2	TRBJ2-7	16	CASSLYINLRSYEQYF	TGTGCCAGCAGCTTATATATCAATCTAAGATCTTACGAGCAGTACTTC
many	NA	TRBV11-2	TRBJ2-2	11	CASTSYGELFF	TGTGCCAGCACGTCCTACGGGGAGCTGTTTTTT
few	TRBD2	TRBV29-1	TRBJ2-2	14	CSVKAGENTGELFF	TGCAGCGTTAAAGCGGGAGAGAACACCGGGGAGCTGTTTTTT
many	NA	TRBV29-1	TRBJ2-2	14	CSVEVTMNTGELFF	TGCAGCGTTGAAGTGACAATGAACACCGGGGAGCTGTTTTTT
NA	NA	TRBV4-1	TRBJ2-1	17	CASSQSRGQSSYNEQFF	TGCGCCAGCAGCCAATCTCGCGGACAGAGCTCCTACAATGAGCAGTTCTTC
many	NA	TRBV28	TRBJ1-1	12	CASSLQATEAFF	TGTGCCAGCAGTCTCCAGGCAACTGAAGCTTTCTTT
many	TRBD1	TRBV6-6	TRBJ1-2	14	CASSYSGQNYGYTF	TGTGCCAGCAGTTACTCGGGACAGAACTATGGCTACACCTTC
NA	TRBD1	TRBV15	TRBJ2-7	14	CATSRTGGSYEQYF	TGTGCCACCAGCAGGACAGGGGGCTCCTACGAGCAGTACTTC
NA	TRBD1	TRBV19	TRBJ1-1	13	CASRTGSYSEAFF	TGTGCCAGTAGGACAGGGTCATACAGTGAAGCTTTCTTT
few	NA	TRBV7-8	TRBJ1-5	15	CASSLVWESNQPQHF	TGTGCCAGCAGCTTAGTTTGGGAGAGCAATCAGCCCCAGCATTTT
NA	NA	TRBV5-5	TRBJ2-2	16	CASSKGETTLTGELFF	TGTGCCAGCTCCAAAGGGGAGACAACCCTCACCGGGGAGCTGTTTTTT
NA	NA	TRBV6-2/TRBV6-3	TRBJ2-1	14	CASSYSMSYNEQFF	TGTGCCAGCAGTTACTCGATGAGTTACAATGAGCAGTTCTTC
many	NA	TRBV30	TRBJ2-1	14	CAWRAVSSYNEQFF	TGTGCCTGGAGGGCAGTGAGCTCCTACAATGAGCAGTTCTTC
many	TRBD1	TRBV7-2	TRBJ2-5	15	CASSLIDRVGETQYF	TGTGCCAGCAGCCTCATTGACAGGGTGGGTGAGACCCAGTACTTC
few	NA	TRBV24-1	TRBJ2-7	11	CATRRAYEQYF	TGTGCCACCCGGAGGGCCTACGAGCAGTACTTC
many	TRBD1	TRBV29-1	TRBJ1-5	12	CSVGQGSEPQHF	TGCAGCGTTGGACAGGGGAGTGAGCCCCAGCATTTT
NA	TRBD2	TRBV11-1	TRBJ2-2	18	CASSLVSASGAQAGELFF	TGTGCCAGCAGCTTAGTATCCGCCAGCGGGGCTCAGGCGGGGGAGCTGTTTTTT
NA	TRBD1	TRBV5-1	TRBJ1-2	16	CASSLWGGQGTDGYTF	TGCGCCAGCAGCTTGTGGGGGGGACAGGGGACTGATGGCTACACCTTC
many	NA	TRBV12-5	TRBJ1-2	13	CANQGSANYGYTF	TGTGCTAACCAGGGGTCAGCTAACTATGGCTACACCTTC
many	NA	TRBV7-7	TRBJ2-7	14	CASSLDGSSNEQYF	TGTGCTAGCAGCTTAGACGGGAGCTCCAACGAGCAGTACTTC